This entry concerns a single T cell receptor (beta chain). These data are taken from a study of blood T cell repertoires in COVID-19. Study as a whole: The study drew acute and convalescent COVID-19 samples from the United States, Italy and Spain.

The CDR3 loop spans 16 amino acids. CDR1 is MDHEN and CDR2 is SYDVKM in the germline V gene. The V and J ends lost 1 base and 3 bases, in that order; junction bases with no gene match: 6. Original processing notes: Amplification from reference gene primers served as the basis for estimated nucleated cell counts. TCRdb keeps only in-frame clones here, not all; method: immunoSEQ multiplex PCR. V and J calls plus clone size are reproduced from that table; the DNA served to infer D and trimming. The table shows around 140,000 clones, with 75% to 90% occurring only once. This receptor was obtained from a man in his sixties with active or convalescent COVID-19. Sequenced input: peripheral blood. V is TRBV28 and J is TRBJ1-2; 9 bases are shared with TRBD1. In DNA form, the CDR3 reads TGTGCCAGCAGTTTATTTACAGGGGGCTCAGACTATGGCTACACCTTC. It translates to CASSLFTGGSDYGYTF.